These T cell receptor beta chains were read from a single sample in a study of radiotherapy plus CTLA-4 blockade in lung cancer. The assay was immunoSEQ multiplex PCR, and TCRdb's table has in-frame clones only and misses some. This sample has about 85,000 clones; more than 75% occur once, and the top ten carry 2% to 2.5%. Sample: peripheral blood, taken from a patient treated with radiotherapy plus ipilimumab. The receptors here all came from a human donor with non-small cell lung cancer who had a partial response to radiotherapy plus ipilimumab. Each CDR3 is given without its conserved first and last residue. D genes are given only for firm matches. Only some rows state a clone size, as once, few, many or a class for expanded clones.

TRBD1 | - | TRBV27 | ASSLSDPGTGPLGDTGELF
TRBD1 | - | TRBV28 | ASRTGGQETQY
TRBD1 | - | TRBV28 | ASRSTGGANTEAF
TRBD1 | - | TRBV10-3 | AISPNGQGKGNQPQH
- | - | TRBV4-1 | ASSRAGSYNEQF
- | once | TRBV7-9 | ASSAGLAKNIQY
- | - | TRBV5-4 | ASSLDSNYGYT
- | - | TRBV7-8 | ASSSQFMNTEAF
- | few | TRBV10-3 | AIAKGQGSGEAF
- | - | TRBV4-2 | ASSQGPYGYT
- | - | TRBV27 | ASSLGGQDTGELF
- | - | TRBV5-4 | ASSLVSTETQY
- | - | TRBV23-1 | ASSPMGIKEQVSNQPQH
- | - | TRBV15 | ATRLDKNTEAF
TRBD2 | - | TRBV4-2 | ASSHRLAASYNEQF
TRBD1 | once | TRBV9 | ASSVAPHGGTGGTEAF
- | - | TRBV10-3 | AISDDPTTYGYT
- | - | TRBV7-9 | ASSRDIDQKLF
TRBD1 | few | TRBV7-9 | ASSEGAEAF
- | - | TRBV6-6 | ASRKSTRLNTEAF
TRBD1 | - | TRBV5-4 | ASSRGQGMGGYT
- | - | TRBV7-9 | ASRLRESSYNEQF
- | - | TRBV7-9 | ASTHRSGATDTQY
- | - | TRBV27 | ASSLWSQGETQY
- | - | TRBV4-1 | ASSQDAARSSYNEQF
TRBD1 | - | TRBV28 | ASSPPTGRYGYT
TRBD1 | - | TRBV18 | ASSPDTGAQY
TRBD1 | - | TRBV10-3 | ATRDRVFQGTQY
TRBD1 | - | TRBV27 | ASGTQGAPGRYT
TRBD1 | once | TRBV6-6 | ASSSTGYYGYT
- | - | TRBV6-1 | ASSVLGTSVGNEQF
- | - | TRBV4-2 | ASSQESERTAGNTIY
TRBD1 | - | TRBV6-1 | ASRTGLAEAF
- | - | TRBV5-6 | ASSLTGLGTDTQY
- | - | TRBV6-1 | ASRRGIWDNEQF
- | - | TRBV2 | ATPRLDYGYT
- | - | TRBV6-6 | ASSYTPGTNYGYT
- | - | TRBV7-3 | ASSLIGQGGTSTDTQY
- | - | TRBV7-6 | ASSPGYRETQY
TRBD2 | - | TRBV11-3 | ASSLGFASGRDTQY
TRBD2 | once | TRBV7-9 | ASSPKRGTGTYEQY
TRBD1 | - | TRBV9 | ASSSSPGTGPEAF
- | - | TRBV9 | ASSVSVNTEAF
- | few | TRBV7-9 | ASSPRGDNQPQH
- | - | TRBV7-9 | ASSLEGGNQPQH
- | - | TRBV12-2 | ASRPGQGGGDEQY
- | once | TRBV27 | ASRRLGSNEQF
- | - | TRBV4-2 | ASSREFDGGPGELF
TRBD2 | few | TRBV7-9 | ASSEGLAGGTDTQY
- | once | TRBV9 | ASSVADEENEAF
TRBD2 | - | TRBV11-2 | ASSLDHQREGRVYNEQF
TRBD2 | once | TRBV2 | ASSSAGGPDTQY
- | - | TRBV4-1 | ASSQATGKTDTQY
TRBD1 | - | TRBV5-1 | ASSSTGTGEGYT
TRBD2 | - | TRBV27 | ASSLGLVGGTDTQY
- | - | TRBV5-1 | ASSLGDSYNEQF
- | few | TRBV9 | ASSVEVIDGYT
TRBD1 | - | TRBV9 | ASSQGQDEGTDTQY
TRBD1 | once | TRBV28 | ASSINRGRNEKLF
- | - | TRBV2 | ASYVGQDYGYT